The next 24 T cell receptor beta chains were all read from a single sample in a study of blood T cell repertoires in COVID-19. Sequencing used immunoSEQ multiplex PCR; TCRdb keeps in-frame clones, though not all of them. Altogether under 250,000 clones are present, about 91% being singletons, with the ten largest covering around 6.3%. The sample comprised peripheral blood. The receptors shown here come from a woman in her twenties or thirties with COVID-19, enrolled during active disease.

A single count supports this clone. The rearrangement links TRBV5-1 to TRBJ2-2; possible D gene TRBD2, 5 bases. Germline V gives CDR1 SGHRS, CDR2 YFSETQ. The V end lost 7 bases, the J end lost 4 bases, and 14 bases lay between the germline ends. The length of the CDR3 is 14 residues. CDR3 in DNA: TGCGCCAGCGGCGTCCCGGGGAGCACCGGGGAGCTGTTTTTT. This codes for CASGVPGSTGELFF.

This chain links TRBV28 with TRBJ1-2; 11 bases line up with TRBD1. This CDR3 is 15 amino acids long. V lost 8 bases, J lost 7 bases, and 12 bases stayed unmatched. The germline V gene has CDR1 MDHEN and CDR2 SYDVKM. This chain's CDR3 is CASSPPGQGGGGYTF. In DNA form, the CDR3 reads TGTGCCAGCTCTCCCCCGGGACAGGGGGGAGGTGGCTACACCTTC.

The V gene is TRBV4-1, the J gene TRBJ2-1, with TRBD1 matching over 8 bases. Trimming cost V 7 bases and J 7 bases; bases outside gene matches: 9. The germline V gene has CDR1 MGHRA and CDR2 YSYEKL. The CDR3 loop spans 14 amino acids. CDR3 sequence (DNA): TGCGCCAGCAAATTAGGACAGGGTTGGAATGAGCAGTTCTTC. This translates into CASKLGQGWNEQFF.

This rearrangement joins TRBV28 to TRBJ1-2; D might be TRBD1 (6 bases). There are 14 residues in the CDR3. CDR1 and CDR2 from the germline V gene are MDHEN and SYDVKM. The V gene lost 6 bases and the J gene lost 3 bases, with 14 bases spanning the gap. CDR3 in DNA: TGTGCCAGCAGACAGGCGGGGGGCGACTATGGCTACACCTTC. Translated, it gives CASRQAGGDYGYTF.

V usage is TRBV6-1 and J usage is TRBJ2-7, with TRBD1 identical over 12 bases. This CDR3 is 15 amino acids long. V shed 2 bases, J shed 9 bases, and the junction held 8 bases outside the gene matches. CDR1 is MNHNS, CDR2 SASEGT, per germline. The CDR3 sequence is CASSEPGQGAQGQYV. The DNA for the CDR3 is TGTGCCAGCAGTGAACCGGGACAGGGGGCGCAGGGGCAGTACGTC.

This chain links TRBV11-2 with TRBJ2-1; perhaps TRBD2 as D (6 bases). The CDR3 has 13 residues. CDR1 SGHAT and CDR2 FQNNGV come from the germline V gene. V was shortened by 5 bases and J by 9 bases, with 14 bases between the two germline ends. CDR3: CASSPRLDAEQFF. In nucleotides, the CDR3 is TGTGCCAGCAGCCCTCGACTAGATGCTGAGCAGTTCTTC.

The chain carries TRBV5-6 and TRBJ2-7, with 8 positions matching TRBD2. Germline-derived CDR1 and CDR2 are SGHDT and YYEEEE. The V and J ends lost 0 bases and 6 bases, in that order; junction bases with no gene match: 5. The CDR3 totals 14 residues. This chain's CDR3 is CASSLGILAGEQYV. Here the CDR3 DNA reads TGTGCCAGCAGCTTGGGTATTCTAGCGGGCGAGCAGTACGTC.

The chain is built from TRBV11-2 and TRBJ2-7; possibly TRBD2 for D (5 bases). CDR1 SGHAT and CDR2 FQNNGV come from the germline V gene. Trimming left V 0 bases short and J 6 bases short, with 12 bases between. The CDR3 extends over 14 amino acids. The CDR3 reads CASSLDPGVGEQYV. CDR3 in DNA: TGTGCCAGCAGCTTAGACCCCGGGGTTGGCGAGCAGTACGTC.

The CDR3 is CASSPGAGGYNEQFF. The DNA of the CDR3 is TGTGCCAGCAGTCCTGGGGCGGGGGGGTACAATGAGCAGTTCTTC. The V call is TRBV6-5, the J call TRBJ2-1; 9 nucleotides match TRBD2. With 5 bases clipped from V and 4 bases from J, the junction kept 6 bases outside the gene matches. The CDR3 is 15 amino acids. Germline loops: CDR1 MNHEY, CDR2 SVGAGI.

The chain recombines TRBV28 with TRBJ1-6, with 7 positions matching TRBD1. Germline V gene data show CDR1 as MDHEN and CDR2 as SYDVKM. The CDR3 is 19 amino acids. The junction had 18 bases not matched to a gene; V was cut back by 6 bases and J by 4 bases. The CDR3 coding sequence is TGTGCCAGCAGCACATGGTCTTCAGGGGGGAACCCTTATAATTCACCCCTCCACTTT. This codes for CASSTWSSGGNPYNSPLHF. The entire variable domain, with the rest obtained from reference TRBV28 and TRBJ1-6, is as follows: DVKVTQSSRYLVKRTGEKVFLECVQDMDHENMFWYRQDPGLGLRLIYFSYDVKMKEKGDIPEGYSVSREKKERFSLILESASTNQTSMYLCASSTWSSGGNPYNSPLHFGNGTRLTVT.

The genes are TRBV4-1 and TRBJ2-7; weak D call: TRBD2 (6 bases). Looked up from germline, CDR1 is MGHRA and CDR2 is YSYEKL. The CDR3 loop spans 11 amino acids. V lost 8 bases to trimming and J lost 6 bases, with 11 bases between them. The chain's CDR3 is CASSGGSEQYF. The CDR3 DNA sequence: TGCGCCAGCTCTGGGGGGTCCGAGCAGTACTTC.

J is TRBJ2-1 and V is TRBV6-5, with TRBD1 matching 7 bases. The CDR3 has 15 amino acids. CDR1 and CDR2 (germline): MNHEY, SVGAGI. The V and J ends lost 8 bases and 1 base, in that order; junction bases with no gene match: 8. The CDR3 spells CASCPGGSSYNEQFF. The CDR3 nucleotides are TGTGCCAGCTGTCCAGGGGGTTCGTCCTACAATGAGCAGTTCTTC.

This chain links TRBV6-1 with TRBJ2-7, with 10 bases aligning to TRBD1. There are 16 residues in the CDR3. V was clipped by 2 bases and J by 4 bases; unmatched bases: 8. Per germline, CDR1 MNHNS and CDR2 SASEGT. The CDR3 loop is CASSEPSTGGWYEQYV. CDR3 sequence (DNA): TGTGCCAGCAGTGAACCTTCGACAGGGGGCTGGTACGAGCAGTACGTC.

The V and J genes are TRBV11-3 and TRBJ2-1; 12 bases fit TRBD2. The ends lost 5 bases at V and 10 bases at J; junction bases unmatched: 9. CDR1 and CDR2 (germline): SGHNT, YENEEA. The CDR3 contains 15 residues. CDR3 in amino acids: CASSLGLAGWEEQFF. DNA for the CDR3: TGTGCCAGCAGCCTCGGACTAGCGGGATGGGAAGAGCAGTTCTTC. The full variable domain, rest sourced from reference TRBV11-3 and TRBJ2-1, is EAGVVQSPRYKIIEKKQPVAFWCNPISGHNTLYWYLQNLGQGPELLIRYENEEAVDDSQLPKDRFSAERLKGVDSTLKIQPAELGDSAVYLCASSLGLAGWEEQFFGPGTRLTVL.

V gene TRBV6-2 or TRBV6-3 combines with J gene TRBJ1-2, with no clear D. The CDR3 has 13 amino acids. In germline, CDR1 is MNHEY, CDR2 SVGEGT. The V and J ends lost 2 bases and 3 bases respectively, with 7 bases between them. Here the CDR3 reads CASSYRGYYGYTF. DNA of the CDR3: TGTGCCAGCAGTTACCGAGGGTACTATGGCTACACCTTC.

The J gene is TRBJ2-3, the V gene TRBV7-2, with D possibly TRBD1 on 5 matching bases. Germline V CDR1 and CDR2: SGHTA, FQGNSA. CDR3 size: 15 residues. V dropped 1 base and J dropped 3 bases, with 11 bases sitting between them. The CDR3 sequence: CASSLEDIITDTQYF. In DNA, the CDR3 is TGTGCCAGCAGCTTAGAGGACATAATAACAGATACGCAGTATTTT.

The count of this clone is one. This sequence joins TRBV19 and TRBJ2-3; TRBD1 agrees at 10 bases. The germline gives CDR1 LNHDA, CDR2 SQIVND (reference sequence). With 6 bases clipped from V and 6 bases from J, the junction kept 9 bases outside the gene matches. The CDR3 loop spans 15 amino acids. The CDR3 DNA follows: TGTGCCAGTAGCCCGACAGGGGGCTCGGGGGATACGCAGTATTTT. Encoded protein: CASSPTGGSGDTQYF.

This clone was seen only once. The gene calls are TRBV2 and TRBJ1-2; tentatively, D is TRBD1 (6 bases). The CDR3 length is 12 residues. CDR1 and CDR2 (germline): SNHLY, FYNNEI. Between the trimmed V and J ends, which lost 5 bases and 7 bases, there was a span of 11 bases. CDR3 protein: CASSHRVSGYTF. The CDR3 DNA reads as TGTGCCAGCAGTCACAGGGTTTCTGGCTACACCTTC.

V and J are TRBV5-5 and TRBJ2-3; TRBD1 agrees at 9 bases. Germline V gives CDR1 SGHKS, CDR2 YYEKEE (reference sequence). V was clipped by 0 bases and J by 4 bases; unmatched bases: 9. This CDR3 comprises 17 residues. Here the CDR3 reads CASSLVGSGQGADTQYF. CDR3 nucleotide sequence: TGTGCCAGCAGCTTGGTTGGGTCGGGACAGGGCGCAGATACGCAGTATTTT.

This chain connects TRBV29-1 to TRBJ2-3; 8 bases are shared with TRBD1. Germline V gives CDR1 SQVTM, CDR2 ANQGSEA. V lost 6 bases to trimming and J lost 2 bases; unmatched junction nucleotides: 10. CDR3 size: 15 residues. The CDR3 sequence: CSVGGQGPTTDTQYF. The CDR3 nucleotides read TGCAGCGTAGGCGGACAGGGACCAACCACAGATACGCAGTATTTT.

The genes are TRBV5-4 and TRBJ2-7; TRBD2 matches at 10 bases. The trim removed 0 bases at V and 4 bases at J, leaving 4 bases unmatched. Per germline, CDR1 SGHNT and CDR2 YYREEE (reference sequence). The CDR3 contains 15 residues. The CDR3 DNA sequence: TGTGCCAGCAGCTTGGGGTCTAGCGGGGGTTACGAGCAGTACTTC. As protein: CASSLGSSGGYEQYF.

This rearrangement joins TRBV4-2 to TRBJ1-2, with 7 bases aligning to TRBD1. With 0 bases clipped from V and 5 bases from J, the junction kept 9 bases outside the gene matches. The CDR3 consists of 16 residues. Germline V gene data show CDR1 as LGHNA and CDR2 as YNFKEQ. This CDR3 reads CASSQDVAGGGYGYTF. The CDR3 coding sequence is TGTGCCAGCAGCCAAGATGTAGCAGGGGGTGGTTATGGCTACACCTTC.

The V gene is TRBV7-2, the J gene TRBJ2-5; TRBD1 might be the D (6 bases). V was pared by 5 bases and J by 1 base, with 11 bases between. The CDR3 length is 14 residues. CDR1 is SGHTA, CDR2 FQGNSA, per germline. CDR3: CASSPQGLQETQYF. Written as DNA, the CDR3 is TGTGCCAGCAGCCCCCAGGGGCTCCAAGAGACCCAGTACTTC.

This chain connects TRBV3-1 (or the pseudogene TRBV3-2) to TRBJ2-5; D might be TRBD2 (6 bases). The germline gives CDR1 LGHDT, CDR2 YNNKEL (reference sequence). This CDR3 is built from 15 residues. Trimming pared 4 bases from V and 2 bases from J, leaving 14 bases between. DNA of the CDR3: TGTGCCAGCAGCCCCCGCGGAGGGGATCAAGAGACCCAGTACTTC. Its translation: CASSPRGGDQETQYF.